This TCR beta chain was documented in a study of T-cell reconstitution after alpha-beta-depleted transplantation in children (dated by TCRdb to about 2016). Background on the whole study: T-cell immune reconstitution after TCRalphabeta/CD19-depleted allogeneic hematopoietic cell transplantation in children was quantitatively tracked in the study by means of TCR repertoire profiling.

The library was made by PCR. Instrument used: Illumina HiSeq 2500. TCR library preparation used molecular barcoding, with unique molecular identifiers applied to normalize quantification of the TCRbeta repertoire. TCRdb cleaned the public reads at Q25 with fastp, built clones with MiXCR and kept in-frame beta chains. Every distinct CDR3 protein forms one entry, paired with its most common genes and DNA. This sample lists about 400,000 distinct CDR3 sequences; 16% were detected once. The ten largest clones capture about 32% of the sample. The CDR3 contains 16 residues, cysteine and phenylalanine counted. Only the CDR3 portion is preserved as DNA: 48 bases, with reading frame beginning at the first base. Trimming removed 1 base from V and 5 bases from J; the gene matches leave 7 bases unexplained. Taken from the germline V gene (reference sequence), the CDR1 and CDR2 loops are DFQATT and SNEGSKA. This clonotype occurred a few times. Its antigen specificity is not known. Nothing much larger sits one base from this clone, and base qualities are not available.

Overall study outcomes, separate from this receptor: In some patients, the high TCRbeta diversity seen at day 60 was put down to recipient T cells and intrathymic progenitors that had survived conditioning. The frequencies of hyperexpanded clones fell over the following months, and after one year, T-cell counts and TCRbeta diversity were mostly attributed to newly produced T cells. About two months after transplant, the apparently early recovery of alphabetaT-cell counts reportedly depended on just several hundred clones that had expanded rapidly and came from non-depleted graft cells.

Sample treatment or condition, as interpreted from the label and publication: allogeneic hematopoietic cell transplantation with graft depleted of TCRalphabeta T cells and CD19 B cells. The transplant recipients were children given TCRalphabeta/CD19-depleted allogeneic hematopoietic cell grafts. The sequence was collected from a boy younger than two who had a stem cell transplant for Wiskott-Aldrich syndrome, so the T cells may come from the graft donor. The chain was built from TRBV20-1 and TRBJ2-2, with 10 junctional bases fitting TRBD2. The source material was PBMCs, mostly from graft donor cells, sampled 360 days after TCRalphabeta/CD19-depleted stem cell transplant. Here is the DNA: TGCAGTGCTAGAGGGTCTAGCGGGAGAGTAACCGGGGAGCTGTTTTTT. It translates to CSARGSSGRVTGELFF.